This T cell receptor beta chain appears in the sequencing data of a study of CD8 T cells in ankylosing spondylitis. Study-wide findings and caveats: About 8 highly homologous variants made up a TCR beta motif that seemed to typify ankylosing spondylitis blood. Matched synovial fluid from ankylosing spondylitis patients was reported to be enriched for disease-linked clones.

Trimming at V came to 9 bases and at J to 7 bases, leaving 5 bases not matched to a gene. The CDR3 contains 13 residues. As regards this clonotype: Its antigen is not identified.

Via MiXCR, TCRdb re-called the 5' RACE reads, giving one row per CDR3 protein. The sample includes about 750,000 distinct CDR3 sequences, under 20% of them seen just once. This clonotype originated in a male donor with ankylosing spondylitis. This sequence joins TRBV12-3 or TRBV12-4 and TRBJ2-2, with TRBD2 identical over 10 bases. The sequenced sample consisted of blood, either unsorted or a sorted T cell fraction (not recorded which). CDR3 nucleotide sequence: TGTGCCAGTTTAGCGGGGGGCCACGGGGAGCTGTTTTTT. It yields the protein CASLAGGHGELFF.